A selection of T cell receptor beta chains follows, all from one sample in a study of T cell clones after liver transplantation. Clones were read by immunoSEQ multiplex PCR, and TCRdb kept only the in-frame ones, dropping some. The data show 65,000 to 70,000 clones, 92% seen once. The sequences come from CD4+ T cells from blood, collected roughly 25 months after liver transplant. The receptor source for this set is a human patient who received a liver transplant. Some of the T cells may derive from the graft donor. Both conserved end residues are part of each CDR3. A D gene is named only where the DNA matches it firmly. Not all rows give a size; the values are once, few, many and, for expanded clones, a class.

j_call | d_call | clone_size | v_call | cdr3_nt | cdr3_aa
TRBJ1-1 | . | . | TRBV7-9 | TGTGCCAGCAGCTTTGGACGGGAGGGCACTGAAGCTTTCTTT | CASSFGREGTEAFF
TRBJ2-2 | TRBD2 | . | TRBV4-3 | TGCGCCAGCAGCCAAGGTGGCGTCGTCACTAGCGGGAGTCGTACCGGGGAGCTGTTTTTT | CASSQGGVVTSGSRTGELFF
TRBJ2-3 | . | . | TRBV6-1 | TGTGCCAGCAGTGTGACCGATACGCAGTATTTT | CASSVTDTQYF
TRBJ2-7 | . | once | TRBV28 | TGTGCCAGCAGTGCAGCCTCGGGTGGGGGGCGGGAGCAGTACTTC | CASSAASGGGREQYF
TRBJ2-1 | . | . | TRBV2 | TGTGCCAGCAGCGTGGTGCGGGGCTACAATGAGCAGTTCTTC | CASSVVRGYNEQFF
TRBJ1-1 | . | once | TRBV9 | TGTGCCAGCAGCGTAGCCCCGGAGTACATGAACACTGAAGCTTTCTTT | CASSVAPEYMNTEAFF
TRBJ2-7 | TRBD1 | . | TRBV29-1 | TGCAGCGTTGCTCAGGGGGCGGGGGAGCAGTACTTC | CSVAQGAGEQYF
TRBJ2-4 | TRBD1 | . | TRBV4-3 | TGCGCCAGCAGCCAAAACCGAAAGACAGGGATCTTATCCAAAAACATTCAGTACTTC | CASSQNRKTGILSKNIQYF
TRBJ1-3 | . | . | TRBV29-1 | TGCAGCGTGGGGGCCCTCTCTGGAAACACCATATATTTT | CSVGALSGNTIYF
TRBJ2-3 | . | . | TRBV5-1 | TGCGCCAGCAGCCCCGGACAGACAGATACGCAGTATTTT | CASSPGQTDTQYF
TRBJ2-7 | TRBD1 | . | TRBV7-9 | TGTGCCAGCAGCACCCTGGGGACAGATTACGAGCAGTACTTC | CASSTLGTDYEQYF
TRBJ1-2 | . | . | TRBV29-1 | TGCAGCGTTGAAGGCCTTGGAGGCTATGGCTACACCTTC | CSVEGLGGYGYTF
TRBJ2-3 | . | . | TRBV5-6 | TGTGCCAGCAGCTTGGTTCGGGATACGCAGTATTTT | CASSLVRDTQYF
TRBJ2-7 | . | . | TRBV7-8 | TGTGCCAGCAGCTTAAGCGCCTTAGGGGGGTACGAGCAGTACTTC | CASSLSALGGYEQYF
TRBJ1-1 | . | . | TRBV7-2 | TGTGCCAGCAGCTTAGACGGGGGCACTGAAGCTTTCTTT | CASSLDGGTEAFF
TRBJ1-4 | TRBD1 | . | TRBV11-2 | TGTGCCAGCAGCCTATCAACAGGGGCGGCGGGTAATGAAAAACTGTTTTTT | CASSLSTGAAGNEKLFF
TRBJ1-2 | . | . | TRBV28 | TGTGCCAGCAGTTTAGAGGGACATATCAACTATGGCTACACCTTC | CASSLEGHINYGYTF